These 27 T cell receptor beta chains were sequenced from one sample in a study of blood T cell repertoires in COVID-19. Here immunoSEQ multiplex PCR was the method, and the copy in TCRdb shows in-frame clones only, minus some. The data show hundreds of thousands of clones, 85% to 90% seen once. Sample: PBMCs or T cells enriched from blood (not recorded which). The receptors were sampled from a man aged 40-55 years who had recovered from COVID-19.

The V and J genes are TRBV9 and TRBJ2-7, with 7 positions matching TRBD1. Germline V CDR1 and CDR2: SGDLS, YYNGEE. CDR3 length equals 16 residues. Trimming cost V 0 bases and J 2 bases; bases outside gene matches: 8. The CDR3 protein is CASSVGPGTETYEQYF. CDR3 in DNA: TGTGCCAGCAGCGTAGGTCCCGGGACAGAAACCTACGAGCAGTACTTC. The complete variable domain, with remaining parts taken from reference TRBV9 and TRBJ2-7, reads DSGVTQTPKHLITATGQRVTLRCSPRSGDLSVYWYQQSLDQGLQFLIQYYNGEERAKGNILERFSAQQFPDLHSELNLSSLELGDSALYFCASSVGPGTETYEQYFGPGTRLTVT.

The chain has TRBV7-9 and TRBJ1-1; possible D gene TRBD1, 6 bases. V lost 1 base and J lost 2, with 11 bases in between. Germline CDR1 and CDR2: SEHNR and FQNEAQ (reference sequence). The CDR3 is made up of 15 amino acids. This CDR3 is CASSLVSGANTEAFF. The CDR3 DNA is TGTGCCAGCAGCTTAGTTTCAGGGGCCAACACTGAAGCTTTCTTT.

This chain joins TRBV18 and TRBJ1-5; 8 nucleotides line up with TRBD1. The CDR3 has 18 amino acids. Looked up from germline, CDR1 is KGHSH and CDR2 is LQKENI. V dropped 3 bases and J dropped 7; count of bases not matched to a gene: 17. CDR3 loop: CASSPTALGQGGGQPQHF. The CDR3 nucleotides are TGTGCCAGCTCACCCACCGCTCTAGGACAGGGAGGAGGACAGCCCCAGCATTTT.

The CDR3: CASTLGLDTDTQYF. CDR3 DNA sequence: TGTGCCAGCACCCTGGGACTTGACACAGATACGCAGTATTTT. The rearrangement uses TRBV9 and TRBJ2-3, with D possibly being TRBD2 (6 bases). V lost 6 bases to trimming and J lost 2 bases, with 13 bases between them. Germline CDR1 is SGDLS and CDR2 is YYNGEE. CDR3 size: 14 residues.

The chain uses TRBV27 and TRBJ2-5; a possible D gene is TRBD2 (5 bases). The CDR3 sequence is 15 residues long. V was trimmed by 10 bases and J by 1 base, leaving 19 bases between them. The V gene's germline CDR1 is MNHEY and CDR2 SMNVEV (reference sequence). CDR3 sequence: CATPPMRASQETQYF. The CDR3 bases are TGTGCCACCCCCCCGATGAGGGCGTCCCAAGAGACCCAGTACTTC.

The V call is TRBV29-1, the J call TRBJ1-2; a weak D match, TRBD1 (5 bases). From germline, CDR1 is SQVTM and CDR2 ANQGSEA. The CDR3 totals 14 residues. V dropped 6 bases and J dropped 6 bases, with 20 bases sitting between them. The CDR3 bases are TGCAGCGTAGGGCCAGGGTACGGCACTAATGGCTACACCTTC. Translating it yields CSVGPGYGTNGYTF.

The chain employs TRBV28 and TRBJ1-5; 9 positions match TRBD1. The ends lost 6 bases at V and 5 bases at J; junction bases unmatched: 8. This CDR3 has 15 amino acids. Germline V gene sequence: CDR1 MDHEN, CDR2 SYDVKM. The CDR3 sequence: CASSTRDRVDQPQHF. The CDR3 DNA reads TGTGCCAGCAGCACCCGGGACAGGGTCGATCAGCCCCAGCATTTT.

V usage is TRBV3-1 (or the pseudogene TRBV3-2) and J usage is TRBJ1-5; 7 bases line up with TRBD1. The V gene end was trimmed by 6 bases and the J gene end by 6 bases; junction bases not matched to a gene: 11. Germline-derived CDR1 and CDR2 are LGHDT and YNNKEL (reference sequence). The length of the CDR3 is 15 residues. As DNA, the CDR3 is TGTGCCAGCAGTCTATCCCGACAGGGACGTCAGCCCCAGCATTTT. Amino acids: CASSLSRQGRQPQHF.

The genes are TRBV29-1 and TRBJ2-3; D is perhaps TRBD1 (6 bases). This CDR3 contains 15 residues. The V gene lost 0 bases and the J gene lost 0 bases, with 10 bases spanning the gap. CDR1 and CDR2 from the germline V gene are SQVTM and ANQGSEA. CDR3 in DNA: TGCAGCGTTGAAGACCTGGGACAAAGCACAGATACGCAGTATTTT. Protein sequence: CSVEDLGQSTDTQYF.

V is TRBV5-1 and J is TRBJ2-6, with 11 positions matching TRBD1. The CDR3 is 20 amino acids. V was clipped by 4 bases and J by 3 bases; unmatched bases: 15. Germline CDR1 reads SGHRS; CDR2 reads YFSETQ. The CDR3 loop reads CASSPGTGGTRLGGANVLTF. CDR3 coding DNA: TGCGCCAGCAGCCCGGGGACAGGGGGAACTCGGCTGGGTGGGGCCAACGTCCTGACTTTC.

The chain links TRBV11-2 to TRBJ1-4; the D is unclear. The length of the CDR3 is 17 residues. V gave up 3 bases and J gave up 0 bases, with 14 bases separating them. Germline loops: CDR1 SGHAT, CDR2 FQNNGV. The CDR3 region is CASSFPGTIATNEKLFF. CDR3 nucleotide sequence: TGTGCCAGCAGCTTCCCAGGAACCATCGCAACTAATGAAAAACTGTTTTTT. The entire variable domain, with the rest obtained from reference TRBV11-2 and TRBJ1-4, is as follows: EAGVAQSPRYKIIEKRQSVAFWCNPISGHATLYWYQQILGQGPKLLIQFQNNGVVDDSQLPKDRFSAERLKGVDSTLKIQPAKLEDSAVYLCASSFPGTIATNEKLFFGSGTQLSVL.

Notes on this clone: Other DNA sequences from this sample encode an identical CDR3 as well. The CDR3 nucleotides are TGTGCCAGCAGCTTAGGGCAGGGTTACACTGAAGCTTTCTTT. Translating it yields CASSLGQGYTEAFF. The J gene is TRBJ1-1, the V gene TRBV5-4, with a possible D match to TRBD1 (5 bases). Trimming pared 2 bases from V and 3 bases from J, leaving 11 bases between. Germline values: CDR1 SGHNT, CDR2 YYREEE (reference sequence). CDR3 size: 14 residues.

This clone was seen more than once but under ten times. The gene calls are TRBV27 and TRBJ1-5, with D possibly matching TRBD1 (5 bases). Germline CDR1 MNHEY, CDR2 SMNVEV (reference sequence). The ends were cut back, 5 bases at V and 6 bases at J, with 17 bases in the middle. The CDR3 is made up of 15 amino acids. The CDR3 DNA follows: TGTGCCAGCAGTCGTTTCGGGGGTCGGATTCAGCCCCAGCATTTT. Amino acid sequence: CASSRFGGRIQPQHF.

The chain is built from TRBV7-2 and TRBJ2-7; 10 nucleotides agree with TRBD1. CDR3 length: 14 residues. Germline-derived CDR1 and CDR2 are SGHTA and FQGNSA. The V segment lost 5 bases and the J segment 2 bases; nucleotides outside the gene matches: 3. The CDR3 DNA reads TGTGCCAGCAGCATCGGGACAGGGGCCTACGAGCAGTACTTC. Translating gives CASSIGTGAYEQYF.

The table lists this clone with a count of one. The chain carries TRBV6-5 and TRBJ2-7; D is unclear. The CDR3 runs 14 residues. The V gene's germline CDR1 is MNHEY and CDR2 SVGAGI. The ends were cut back, 2 bases at V and 5 bases at J, with 13 bases in the middle. The CDR3 DNA follows: TGTGCCAGCAGTTACAACCAGCGAGTAAACGAGCAGTACTTC. This translates into CASSYNQRVNEQYF.

V is TRBV4-3 and J is TRBJ1-2; tentative D call: TRBD1 (6 bases). Between the trimmed V and J ends, which lost 1 base and 0 bases, there was a span of 9 bases. Germline lookup yields CDR1 LGHNA and CDR2 YSLEER. The CDR3 is 15 amino acids. The chain's CDR3 is CASSQGTDANYGYTF. The DNA of the CDR3 is TGCGCCAGCAGCCAAGGGACAGACGCTAACTATGGCTACACCTTC.

This clone was counted a few times. This chain links TRBV6-6 with TRBJ1-3; 9 nucleotides line up with TRBD1. The CDR3 has 17 amino acids. The trim removed 5 bases at V and 1 base at J, leaving 9 bases unmatched. In germline, CDR1 is MNHNY, CDR2 SVGAGI (reference sequence). Here the CDR3 DNA reads TGTGCCAGCAGTCGAGGGACAGGGATGTTATCTGGAAACACCATATATTTT. Translation gives CASSRGTGMLSGNTIYF.

V usage is TRBV20-1 and J usage is TRBJ1-2; D uncertain. The V gene lost 3 bases and the J gene lost 6 bases, with 5 bases spanning the gap. The CDR3 contains 10 residues. Germline-derived CDR1 and CDR2 are DFQATT and SNEGSKA (reference sequence). The chain's CDR3 is CSASYDGYTF. CDR3 coding DNA: TGCAGTGCTAGTTATGATGGCTACACCTTC.

The genes are TRBV6-2 or TRBV6-3 and TRBJ2-7; 10 nucleotides line up with TRBD1. This CDR3 is 16 amino acids long. V was clipped by 5 bases and J by 4 bases; unmatched bases: 11. The germline V gene has CDR1 MNHEY and CDR2 SVGEGT. The CDR3 protein is CASSLSSGDRGYEQYF. The CDR3 bases are TGTGCCAGCAGTCTATCCTCCGGGGACAGGGGTTACGAGCAGTACTTC.

The chain employs TRBV6-5 and TRBJ2-7, with 8 bases fitting TRBD2. The ends lost 6 bases at V and 2 bases at J; junction bases unmatched: 9. CDR3 length equals 15 residues. Germline CDR1 and CDR2: MNHEY and SVGAGI. CDR3 sequence reads: CASRLGGASPYEQYF. The CDR3 DNA sequence: TGTGCCAGCAGACTCGGGGGGGCCTCCCCCTACGAGCAGTACTTC.

The chain recombines TRBV14 with TRBJ2-7; a possible D gene is TRBD1 (6 bases). V lost 1 base to trimming and J lost 3 bases, with 10 bases between them. This CDR3 is built from 14 residues. Germline V gene sequence: CDR1 SGHDN, CDR2 FVKESK. This CDR3 reads CASSQVDSYYEQYF. The DNA of the CDR3 is TGTGCCAGCAGCCAAGTGGACAGTTACTACGAGCAGTACTTC.

The chain has TRBV11-2 and TRBJ2-5; D is possibly TRBD1 (6 bases). Germline lookup yields CDR1 SGHAT and CDR2 FQNNGV. The CDR3 length is 14 residues. V was pared by 3 bases and J by 4 bases, with 12 bases between. CDR3 coding DNA: TGTGCCAGCAGCTTCCCACAGGGTCGAGAGACCCAGTACTTC. Protein: CASSFPQGRETQYF.

The chain joins TRBV6-5 to TRBJ1-1; possibly TRBD1 for D (5 bases). This CDR3 contains 14 residues. Deletions cut 6 bases from V and 1 base from J, with 12 bases between. From germline, CDR1 is MNHEY and CDR2 SVGAGI. CDR3 residues: CASSNRIENTEAFF. The CDR3, as DNA: TGTGCCAGCAGCAACAGGATAGAGAACACTGAAGCTTTCTTT.

The V gene is TRBV6-5, the J gene TRBJ2-1; TRBD2 matches 7 bases. J gave up 1 base and V 6 bases, and 3 bases lay outside the gene matches. The CDR3 is 14 residues long. The germline V gene has CDR1 MNHEY and CDR2 SVGAGI. Written as DNA, the CDR3 is TGTGCCAGCAGGCCGGGGGGTTCCTACAATGAGCAGTTCTTC. Protein sequence: CASRPGGSYNEQFF.

The chain is built from TRBV28 and TRBJ2-7; D is unclear. The germline V and J ends were trimmed by 3 bases and 3 bases, with 6 bases remaining between them. Germline assignment: CDR1 MDHEN and CDR2 SYDVKM. This CDR3 region has 12 residues. The CDR3 nucleotides are TGTGCCAGCAGTTTTGAGAACTACGAGCAGTACTTC. It is translated as CASSFENYEQYF.

This sequence joins TRBV7-2 and TRBJ2-7, with D uncertain. The V gene's germline CDR1 is SGHTA and CDR2 FQGNSA. The germline V and J ends were trimmed by 5 bases and 2 bases, with 10 bases remaining between them. The CDR3 has 13 amino acids. The DNA of the CDR3 is TGTGCCAGCAGCGGAGTAGCTACCTACGAGCAGTACTTC. It specifies CASSGVATYEQYF.

This chain's CDR3 is CASSISGAPGANVLTF. CDR3 bases: TGTGCCAGCAGCATCTCAGGGGCACCTGGGGCCAACGTCCTGACTTTC. The chain uses TRBV7-6 and TRBJ2-6; D possibly corresponds to TRBD1 (6 bases). CDR1 is SGHVS and CDR2 is FNYEAQ in the germline V gene. The CDR3 is made up of 16 amino acids. Deletions cut 5 bases from V and 2 bases from J, with 13 bases between. The full variable domain, its missing parts supplied by reference TRBV7-6 and TRBJ2-6, is GAGVSQSPRYKVTKRGQDVALRCDPISGHVSLYWYRQALGQGPEFLTYFNYEAQQDKSGLPNDRFSAERPEGSISTLTIQRTEQRDSAMYRCASSISGAPGANVLTFGAGSRLTVL.